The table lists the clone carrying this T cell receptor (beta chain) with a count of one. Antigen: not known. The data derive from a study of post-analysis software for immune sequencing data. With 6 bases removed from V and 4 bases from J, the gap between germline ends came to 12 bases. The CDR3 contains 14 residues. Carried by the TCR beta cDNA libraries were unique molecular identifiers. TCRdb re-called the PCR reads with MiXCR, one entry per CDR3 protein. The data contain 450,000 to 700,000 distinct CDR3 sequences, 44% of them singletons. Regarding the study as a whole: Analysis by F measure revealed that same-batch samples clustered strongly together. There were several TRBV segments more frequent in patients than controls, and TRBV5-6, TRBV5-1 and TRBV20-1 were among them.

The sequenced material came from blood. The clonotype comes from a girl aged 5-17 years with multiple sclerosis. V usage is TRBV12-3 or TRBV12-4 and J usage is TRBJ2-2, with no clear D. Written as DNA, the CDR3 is TGTGCCAGCAGGGCGGAAGGGTTCACCGGGGAGCTGTTTTTT. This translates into CASRAEGFTGELFF.